Following are 29 T cell receptor beta chains from one sample sequenced in a study of OX40 agonist ivuxolimab in advanced cancers. The method was immunoSEQ multiplex PCR; TCRdb's version includes in-frame clones alone and lacks a portion of them. This table has fewer than 50,000 clones, about 83% appearing once. This specimen was CD4+ or CD8+ T cells sorted from blood, taken in a trial of the OX40 agonist ivuxolimab. Receptors were obtained from an adult with an advanced solid tumor such as melanoma, head and neck, liver or kidney cancer.

V usage is TRBV5-1 and J usage is TRBJ1-2; D possibly corresponds to TRBD1 (6 bases). The ends were cut back, 0 bases at V and 6 bases at J, with 12 bases in the middle. The germline gives CDR1 SGHRS, CDR2 YFSETQ. The CDR3 has 14 amino acids. As DNA, the CDR3 is TGCGCCAGCAGCTTGGGACAGGCCTCGGATGGCTACACCTTC. Translating gives CASSLGQASDGYTF.

The V call is TRBV6-1, the J call TRBJ1-6, with TRBD1 as a possible D gene (5 bases). The CDR3 extends over 13 amino acids. With 6 bases removed from V and 8 bases from J, the gap between germline ends came to 11 bases. Germline-derived CDR1 and CDR2 are MNHNS and SASEGT. CDR3 coding DNA: TGTGCCAGCAGGGGACCGAATGATTCACCCCTCCACTTT. Protein: CASRGPNDSPLHF.

The gene calls are TRBV29-1 and TRBJ2-2, with TRBD1 as a possible D gene (5 bases). This CDR3 region has 12 residues. Germline assignment: CDR1 SQVTM and CDR2 ANQGSEA. V lost 7 bases, J lost 5 bases, and 11 bases lay in between. CDR3 DNA: TGCAGCGGGGGCAGACAGACCGGGGAGCTGTTTTTT. It yields the protein CSGGRQTGELFF.

V and J are TRBV30 and TRBJ2-3; a weak D match, TRBD1 (5 bases). The CDR3 sequence is 12 residues long. V shed 6 bases and J shed 4 bases, with 11 bases lying between them. Per germline, CDR1 GTSNPN and CDR2 SVGIG (reference sequence). The CDR3 protein is CACTQGADTQYF. The CDR3 DNA is TGTGCCTGTACACAAGGGGCAGATACGCAGTATTTT.

The genes are TRBV28 and TRBJ2-2; the match to TRBD1 covers 9 bases. The CDR3 sequence is 14 residues long. V lost 10 bases to trimming and J lost 4 bases; unmatched junction nucleotides: 7. CDR1 and CDR2 from the germline V gene are MDHEN and SYDVKM. CDR3 sequence (DNA): TGTGCCACCCTCGGGGACAGGGTCACCGGGGAGCTGTTTTTT. Translation: CATLGDRVTGELFF.

V is TRBV28 and J is TRBJ2-5; TRBD1 matches 9 bases. The DNA end lines up better with TRBJ2-7; the J call may be wrong. There are 14 residues in the CDR3. Germline lookup yields CDR1 MDHEN and CDR2 SYDVKM. CDR3 in amino acids: CASSLTGGTSEQYF. CDR3 nucleotides: TGTGCCAGCAGTTTGACAGGGGGAACGTCCGAGCAGTACTTC.

V is TRBV18 and J is TRBJ1-2, with 8 positions matching TRBD1. This CDR3 is built from 16 residues. From germline, CDR1 is KGHSH and CDR2 LQKENI. V shed 3 bases, J shed 2 bases, and the junction held 8 bases outside the gene matches. The CDR3 loop is CASSPNGQGANYGYTF. In DNA, the CDR3 is TGTGCCAGCTCACCTAATGGACAGGGAGCAAACTATGGCTACACCTTC.

A word on this clone: The junction departs from the called germline gene at one end, perhaps through a read error. The chain links TRBV7-9 to TRBJ2-2; the D is unclear. The CDR3 loop spans 13 amino acids. From germline, CDR1 is SEHNR and CDR2 FQNEAQ (reference sequence). The CDR3 DNA reads TGTGCCAGCATCTTAAGGGTGGCCGGGGAGCTGTTTTTT. Translated: CASILRVAGELFF.

This clone was recorded once. This chain connects TRBV6-1 to TRBJ1-1; tentative D call: TRBD1 (6 bases). Trimming took 4 bases from V and 5 from J, leaving 17 bases between them. CDR1 MNHNS and CDR2 SASEGT come from the germline V gene. CDR3 length: 15 amino acids. This chain's CDR3 is CASSANQGPRTEAFF. Written as DNA, the CDR3 is TGTGCCAGCAGTGCCAATCAGGGGCCTAGGACTGAAGCTTTCTTT.

This chain joins TRBV6-1 and TRBJ2-1, with D perhaps matching TRBD1 (6 bases). The germline V gene encodes CDR1 MNHNS and CDR2 SASEGT. V dropped 2 bases and J dropped 4 bases, with 15 bases sitting between them. This CDR3 region has 16 residues. The CDR3 here is CASSEYKAGVYNEQFF. CDR3 nucleotides: TGTGCCAGCAGTGAATACAAGGCAGGGGTTTACAATGAGCAGTTCTTC.

This clone was counted a few times. The gene calls are TRBV29-1 and TRBJ1-1, with unresolved D. Per the germline V gene, CDR1 is SQVTM and CDR2 is ANQGSEA. Between the trimmed V and J ends, which lost 6 bases and 3 bases, there was a span of 2 bases. The CDR3 runs 9 residues. The CDR3 loop is CSVDTEAFF. CDR3 coding DNA: TGCAGCGTGGACACTGAAGCTTTCTTT. The full variable domain, with the rest looked up from reference TRBV29-1 and TRBJ1-1, is SAVISQKPSRDICQRGTSLTIQCQVDSQVTMMFWYRQQPGQSLTLIATANQGSEATYESGFVIDKFPISRPNLTFSTLTVSNMSPEDSSIYLCSVDTEAFFGQGTRLTVV.

The rearrangement links TRBV5-1 to TRBJ1-2; D remains ambiguous. Trimming cost V 0 bases and J 6 bases, with 12 bases left between them. Germline lookup yields CDR1 SGHRS and CDR2 YFSETQ. The CDR3 sequence is 14 residues long. Written as DNA, the CDR3 is TGCGCCAGCAGCTTGGAGCGACGAAGGAATGGCTACACCTTC. Its translation is CASSLERRRNGYTF.

The chain has TRBV19 and TRBJ1-2, with TRBD1 identical over 7 bases. In germline, CDR1 is LNHDA, CDR2 SQIVND (reference sequence). J gave up 2 bases and V 2 bases, and 2 bases lay outside the gene matches. This CDR3 is built from 14 residues. The CDR3 bases are TGTGCCAGTAGTATATCGGGACAGAACTATGGCTACACCTTC. It encodes CASSISGQNYGYTF. Drawing the rest from reference TRBV19 and TRBJ1-2, the complete variable domain is DGGITQSPKYLFRKEGQNVTLSCEQNLNHDAMYWYRQDPGQGLRLIYYSQIVNDFQKGDIAEGYSVSREKKESFPLTVTSAQKNPTAFYLCASSISGQNYGYTFGSGTRLTVV.

The J gene is TRBJ2-5, the V gene TRBV6-1; D might be TRBD1 (6 bases). The germline V gene has CDR1 MNHNS and CDR2 SASEGT. This CDR3 is built from 13 residues. V dropped 5 bases and J dropped 2 bases, with 9 bases sitting between them. The CDR3 sequence: CASSRTEQETQYF. In DNA form, the CDR3 reads TGTGCCAGCAGTCGGACAGAACAAGAGACCCAGTACTTC.

The chain joins TRBV6-4 to TRBJ2-5; 7 bases map to TRBD2. The J call may not be correct, given that the DNA end is closer to TRBJ2-7. The CDR3 runs to 16 residues. Germline V gene sequence: CDR1 MRHNA, CDR2 SNTAGT. Here the CDR3 reads CASSDSASGVSYEQYF. DNA for the CDR3: TGTGCCAGCAGTGACTCTGCTAGCGGTGTTTCGTACGAGCAGTACTTC.

The rearrangement joins TRBV6-1 to TRBJ2-4, with D perhaps being TRBD1 or TRBD2 (5 bases each). V was trimmed by 6 bases and J by 8 bases, leaving 17 bases between them. The CDR3 consists of 14 residues. CDR1 and CDR2 (germline): MNHNS, SASEGT. The CDR3, as DNA: TGTGCCAGCAGGGAACGGGGCTTAGGGGACATTCAGTACTTC. This gives the protein CASRERGLGDIQYF.

The CDR3 loop is CASSGAGGYGYTF. The DNA of the CDR3 is TGTGCCAGCAGTGGGGCAGGGGGGTATGGCTACACCTTC. The chain couples TRBV2 to TRBJ1-2; 7 positions match TRBD1. The CDR3 is made up of 13 amino acids. Trimming at V came to 4 bases and at J to 5 bases, leaving 4 bases not matched to a gene. Germline V gene sequence: CDR1 SNHLY, CDR2 FYNNEI.

The gene calls are TRBV6-4 and TRBJ2-7; 10 bases are a match to TRBD2. This CDR3 has 15 residues. The V segment lost 6 bases and the J segment 5 bases; nucleotides outside the gene matches: 10. The germline CDR1 and CDR2 sequences are MRHNA and SNTAGT. CDR3 region: CASSPAGGPFHEQYF. In nucleotides, the CDR3 is TGTGCCAGCAGCCCAGCGGGGGGGCCATTTCACGAGCAGTACTTC.

J is TRBJ2-7 and V is TRBV15, with 11 bases fitting TRBD1. Germline trimming cut 6 bases from V and 6 bases from J; bases unmatched to any gene: 7. The CDR3 is made up of 14 amino acids. Germline CDR1 reads LNHNV; CDR2 reads YYDKDF (reference sequence). The CDR3 loop is CATSPGQGAGEQYF. CDR3 bases: TGTGCCACCAGTCCAGGACAGGGGGCCGGCGAGCAGTACTTC.

The V and J genes are TRBV9 and TRBJ2-5; D not resolved. The CDR3 contains 13 residues. Germline V gene sequence: CDR1 SGDLS, CDR2 YYNGEE. Trimming pared 5 bases from V and 5 bases from J, leaving 13 bases between. The CDR3 sequence is CASSRRPRETQYF. The CDR3 DNA follows: TGTGCCAGCAGTCGGCGGCCCAGGGAGACCCAGTACTTC.

The table lists this clone with a few counts. This same CDR3 is encoded by further DNA sequences in the sample. The rearrangement links TRBV5-1 to TRBJ2-3; 8 bases line up with TRBD2. This CDR3 spans 15 amino acids. Germline CDR1 and CDR2: SGHRS and YFSETQ. The V and J ends lost 1 base and 4 bases, in that order; junction bases with no gene match: 5. The CDR3 coding sequence is TGCGCCAGCAGCTTGACCGGACTAGCAGCAGATACGCAGTATTTT. Amino acids: CASSLTGLAADTQYF.

The chain uses TRBV7-2 and TRBJ1-1; D ambiguous. Trimming left V 2 bases short and J 1 base short, with 8 bases between. CDR1 is SGHTA and CDR2 is FQGNSA in the germline V gene. The CDR3 sequence is 14 residues long. The CDR3 protein is CASSLSTTNTEAFF. As DNA, the CDR3 is TGTGCCAGCAGCTTATCCACGACGAACACTGAAGCTTTCTTT.

This clone was picked up a small number of times. V gene TRBV5-1 combines with J gene TRBJ2-7, with D uncertain. CDR3 length: 13 amino acids. Per the germline V gene, CDR1 is SGHRS and CDR2 is YFSETQ. V was shortened by 0 bases and J by 8 bases, with 12 bases between the two germline ends. The CDR3, as DNA: TGCGCCAGCAGCTTGGAAGGGCAGGAACAGCAGTACTTC. It yields the protein CASSLEGQEQQYF. The full variable domain, completed using reference TRBV5-1 and TRBJ2-7, is KAGVTQTPRYLIKTRGQQVTLSCSPISGHRSVSWYQQTPGQGLQFLFEYFSETQRNKGNFPGRFSGRQFSNSRSEMNVSTLELGDSALYLCASSLEGQEQQYFGPGTRLTVT.

The gene calls are TRBV28 and TRBJ1-2; D is unresolved. The CDR3 extends over 14 amino acids. The V end lost 1 base, the J end lost 2 bases, and 8 bases lay between the germline ends. Germline V CDR1 and CDR2: MDHEN, SYDVKM. The CDR3 DNA reads as TGTGCCAGCAGTTTATTAGGGAGAAACTATGGCTACACCTTC. This gives the protein CASSLLGRNYGYTF.

The CDR3 protein is CASSLDSSNQPQHF. In nucleotides, the CDR3 is TGTGCCAGCTCACTAGACAGTAGCAATCAGCCCCAGCATTTT. This rearrangement joins TRBV18 to TRBJ1-5; a possible D gene is TRBD1 (5 bases). Trimming cost V 4 bases and J 0 bases, with 7 bases left between them. Germline lookup yields CDR1 KGHSH and CDR2 LQKENI. This CDR3 region has 14 residues.

This chain joins TRBV6-1 and TRBJ2-5; 8 nucleotides match TRBD1. This CDR3 is 16 amino acids long. Looked up from germline, CDR1 is MNHNS and CDR2 is SASEGT. V shed 4 bases and J 2 bases; nucleotides not matched to a gene: 9. CDR3 DNA: TGTGCCAGCAGTGGATACACAGGGGGTTTGCAAGAGACCCAGTACTTC. Amino acids: CASSGYTGGLQETQYF.

The J gene is TRBJ1-5, the V gene TRBV5-1; D unclear. This CDR3 is built from 16 residues. CDR1 is SGHRS and CDR2 is YFSETQ in the germline V gene. With 4 bases removed from V and 2 bases from J, the gap between germline ends came to 16 bases. CDR3 DNA sequence: TGCGCCAGCAGCGATCGACCCGGGAATGGCAATCAGCCCCAGCATTTT. This translates into CASSDRPGNGNQPQHF.

The chain combines TRBV6-6 with TRBJ1-1; no reliable D call. Germline loops: CDR1 MNHNY, CDR2 SVGAGI (reference sequence). The germline V and J ends were trimmed by 6 bases and 5 bases, with 7 bases remaining between them. There are 11 residues in the CDR3. CDR3 nucleotides: TGTGCCAGCAGGGTAGGGACTGAAGCTTTCTTT. Protein: CASRVGTEAFF.

This chain connects TRBV11-2 to TRBJ2-2, with D tentatively TRBD2 (6 bases). Looked up from germline, CDR1 is SGHAT and CDR2 is FQNNGV. CDR3 length: 15 amino acids. Trimming stripped 1 base from V and 3 bases from J, with 9 bases between. The CDR3 sequence is CASSLVGGDTGELFF. DNA for the CDR3: TGTGCCAGCAGCTTAGTGGGGGGTGACACCGGGGAGCTGTTTTTT.